This TCR beta chain was recovered during a study of control samples from healthy donors and cancer patients. Produced via immunoSEQ multiplex PCR; TCRdb's table is partial and in-frame only. The repertoire holds about 80,000 clones, with approximately 88% as singletons. This CDR3 region has 18 residues. The receptor comes from a woman aged 60 to 75 in good health. The V and J genes are TRBV21-1 and TRBJ1-4. TRBV21-1 is designated a pseudogene. Sequencing was done on a sample of blood. The chain's CDR3 is CASSKDRRAIQTGEKLFF. DNA for the CDR3: TGTGCCAGCAGCAAAGATCGGCGGGCGATCCAAACTGGTGAAAAACTGTTTTTT.